The clone carrying this TCR beta chain has only a few counts. This sample is part of a study of T-cell reconstitution after alpha-beta-depleted transplantation in children. Unique molecular identifiers were incorporated when the TCRbeta library was constructed. TCRdb independently ran MiXCR on the PCR reads; one entry per CDR3 protein. The sample has around 380,000 distinct CDR3 sequences; under 13% are singletons. The germline CDR1 and CDR2 sequences are SQVTM and ANQGSEA. The CDR3 extends over 13 amino acids. The ends lost 6 bases at V and 5 bases at J; junction bases unmatched: 5. The starting material was PBMCs from the stem cell graft donor, obtained from the stem cell graft. V is TRBV29-1 and J is TRBJ1-5; 9 nucleotides agree with TRBD1. The sequence came from a human donor who donated a stem cell graft to a child with acute myeloid leukemia. As DNA, the CDR3 is TGCAGCGTGGCACAGGGGGCCGATCAGCCCCAGCATTTT. It codes for CSVAQGADQPQHF.